Below are 9 T cell receptor beta chains sequenced from a single sample in a study of blood T cell dynamics during melanoma immunotherapy. Profiled with immunoSEQ multiplex PCR; TCRdb holds only in-frame clones, not every one. The sample shows about 800 clones, about nine tenths of them seen only once. Stated time point: pre-treatment baseline. The sample was cell-free DNA from blood, taken from a patient treated with checkpoint blockade. These receptor sequences come from a human donor with melanoma.

The chain has TRBV7-6 and TRBJ1-1; 8 bases align to TRBD1. With 1 base clipped from V and 0 bases from J, the junction kept 4 bases outside the gene matches. The CDR3 is 16 amino acids. CDR1 and CDR2 (germline): SGHVS, FNYEAQ. CDR3 residues: CASSLGGQAMNTEAFF. CDR3 coding DNA: TGTGCCAGCAGCTTAGGGGGACAGGCCATGAACACTGAAGCTTTCTTT. Full variable domain (rest looked up from reference TRBV7-6 and TRBJ1-1): GAGVSQSPRYKVTKRGQDVALRCDPISGHVSLYWYRQALGQGPEFLTYFNYEAQQDKSGLPNDRFSAERPEGSISTLTIQRTEQRDSAMYRCASSLGGQAMNTEAFFGQGTRLTVV.

The chain carries TRBV29-1 and TRBJ2-2; a weak D match, TRBD2 (5 bases). The CDR3 covers 14 residues. Germline V lookup: CDR1 SQVTM, CDR2 ANQGSEA. V was trimmed by 7 bases and J by 3 bases, leaving 15 bases between them. In nucleotides, the CDR3 is TGCAGCGCGGGGTCAATGGCGGACACCGGGGAGCTGTTTTTT. Encoded protein: CSAGSMADTGELFF.

The genes are TRBV6-5 and TRBJ2-7, with D unresolved. This CDR3 is 13 amino acids long. V lost 8 bases, J lost 5 bases, and 16 bases lay in between. CDR1 is MNHEY and CDR2 is SVGAGI in the germline V gene. The CDR3 DNA sequence: TGTGCCAGCGAGCCAGCTCTTGGCAACGAGCAGTACTTC. It codes for CASEPALGNEQYF.

CDR3 in DNA: TGTGCCAGTAGCAACCCCCCGAAGCCTGGGAACTATGGCTACACCTTC. The encoded protein is CASSNPPKPGNYGYTF. The chain links TRBV19 to TRBJ1-2; D unresolved. V lost 6 bases and J 2 bases, leaving 19 bases between the germline ends. Germline loops: CDR1 LNHDA, CDR2 SQIVND (reference sequence). The CDR3 spans 16 residues.

This chain links TRBV7-2 with TRBJ2-7; TRBD2 agrees at 10 bases. There are 18 residues in the CDR3. Germline V CDR1 and CDR2: SGHTA, FQGNSA. The V segment lost 1 base and the J segment 0 bases; nucleotides outside the gene matches: 9. This chain's CDR3 is CASSLGPGAGGLSYEQYF. DNA of the CDR3: TGTGCCAGCAGCTTAGGTCCGGGAGCGGGAGGGCTCTCCTACGAGCAGTACTTC.

This chain connects TRBV6-6 to TRBJ2-2, with a weak D call TRBD1 (6 bases). This CDR3 spans 15 amino acids. Trimming left V 5 bases short and J 0 bases short, with 10 bases between. From germline, CDR1 is MNHNY and CDR2 SVGAGI (reference sequence). CDR3 DNA sequence: TGTGCCAGCAGTATGGGGACAACGAACACCGGGGAGCTGTTTTTT. Its translation is CASSMGTTNTGELFF.

The chain recombines TRBV5-1 with TRBJ2-1; D remains ambiguous. Germline loops: CDR1 SGHRS, CDR2 YFSETQ. V lost 1 base to trimming and J lost 7 bases, with 3 bases between them. The CDR3 consists of 11 residues. Written as DNA, the CDR3 is TGCGCCAGCAGCTTGATAAATGAGCAGTTCTTC. It yields the protein CASSLINEQFF.

V is TRBV28 and J is TRBJ2-3; 10 bases map to TRBD2. This CDR3 spans 20 amino acids. Germline V CDR1 and CDR2: MDHEN, SYDVKM. V was clipped by 6 bases and J by 8 bases; unmatched bases: 26. In DNA form, the CDR3 reads TGTGCCAGCAGCATCCACGGGGCCTCAAGGAGTACTAGCGGGATGGGTACGCAGTATTTT. Protein sequence: CASSIHGASRSTSGMGTQYF.

The chain is built from TRBV7-8 and TRBJ2-1; 7 bases align to TRBD1. Germline-derived CDR1 and CDR2 are SGHVS and FQNEAQ. The CDR3 consists of 14 residues. V was clipped by 6 bases and J by 2 bases; unmatched bases: 4. The CDR3 loop reads CASRGQETYNEQFF. DNA for the CDR3: TGTGCCAGCAGAGGACAGGAAACCTACAATGAGCAGTTCTTC.